These 21 T cell receptor beta chains share one sample of origin, sequenced in a study of human T cells and chemical hapten exposure. As to time point: pre-sensitization, week 0. Treatment: therapeutic diphenylcyclopropenone sensitization with weekly scalp DPC. TCRdb re-derived calls from the RACE reads in MiXCR, one entry per CDR3 protein. Seen here are about 77,000 distinct CDR3 sequences, around 15% observed once, and the top ten hold over 3.5%. This specimen consisted of whole blood, obtained in connection with sensitization to the hapten diphenylcyclopropenone (DPC). Receptors originate from a woman between 50 and 59 years old with alopecia areata. Some clones in this sample may be carry-over from other donors' samples.

The chain joins TRBV10-1 to TRBJ1-2; 10 nucleotides align to TRBD1. The germline V gene encodes CDR1 WNHNN and CDR2 SYGVQD (reference sequence). V was clipped by 4 bases and J by 6 bases; unmatched bases: 2. This CDR3 spans 13 amino acids. The CDR3 loop reads CASSAGQGDGYTF. Written as DNA, the CDR3 is TGCGCCAGCAGTGCAGGACAGGGGGATGGCTACACCTTC.

This clonotype was detected a few times. The chain employs TRBV12-2 and TRBJ1-2. TRBV12-2 counts as a pseudogene. The CDR3 runs 18 residues. DNA of the CDR3: TGCGCAAGTCGCTTGAAGGGAGGGATCGCGCTATGTAACTATGGCTACACCTTC. Translating gives CASRLKGGIALCNYGYTF.

This clonotype has just a few counts. The chain recombines TRBV29-1 with TRBJ2-5; 9 positions match TRBD1. This CDR3 contains 15 residues. J lost 1 base, V lost 4 bases, and 7 bases had no gene match. Germline values: CDR1 SQVTM, CDR2 ANQGSEA. In DNA form, the CDR3 reads TGCAGCGTTGTGGGCGGGACAGGGACCCAAGAGACCCAGTACTTC. It yields the protein CSVVGGTGTQETQYF.

This clonotype was counted ten times or more. This chain connects TRBV5-5 to TRBJ2-1; 11 nucleotides align to TRBD2. Germline CDR1 is SGHKS and CDR2 is YYEKEE (reference sequence). CDR3 size: 16 residues. Trimming removed 4 bases from V and 7 bases from J; junction bases left unmatched: 10. The CDR3 here is CASSTLAGGPANEQFF. The CDR3, as DNA: TGTGCCAGCAGCACCTTAGCGGGAGGGCCGGCAAATGAGCAGTTCTTC.

The sample holds a few counts of this clonotype. The chain has TRBV29-1 and TRBJ1-1; TRBD1 matches at 7 bases. This CDR3 is 13 amino acids long. Germline CDR1 is SQVTM and CDR2 is ANQGSEA. V lost 3 bases to trimming and J lost 4 bases; unmatched junction nucleotides: 5. The CDR3 bases are TGCAGCGTTGACCGACAGGGTCTCACTGAAGCTTTCTTT. Translation: CSVDRQGLTEAFF. Based on the CDR3 plus reference TRBV29-1 and TRBJ1-1, the full variable domain is SAVISQKPSRDICQRGTSLTIQCQVDSQVTMMFWYRQQPGQSLTLIATANQGSEATYESGFVIDKFPISRPNLTFSTLTVSNMSPEDSSIYLCSVDRQGLTEAFFGQGTRLTVV.

This clonotype has just a few counts. The chain uses TRBV7-8 and TRBJ1-4, with 9 positions matching TRBD1. The length of the CDR3 is 15 residues. V gave up 4 bases and J gave up 8 bases; unmatched junction bases: 8. CDR1 is SGHVS and CDR2 is FQNEAQ in the germline V gene. The CDR3 sequence: CASSSLGTGFEKLFF. The CDR3 DNA reads as TGTGCCAGCAGCTCGTTGGGGACAGGGTTCGAAAAACTGTTTTTT.

The CDR3 DNA follows: TGCGCCAGCAGCCTAACCACAGGGGTTACTGGCTACACCTTC. This gives the protein CASSLTTGVTGYTF. This chain connects TRBV5-1 to TRBJ1-2, with 7 nucleotides matching TRBD1. CDR3 size: 14 residues. Germline assignment: CDR1 SGHRS and CDR2 YFSETQ. With V trimmed by 4 bases and J by 7 bases, 10 bases remained unmatched.

A few counts support this clonotype. This chain links TRBV2 with TRBJ1-1; possibly TRBD1 for D (5 bases). Germline CDR1 and CDR2: SNHLY and FYNNEI. The CDR3 contains 12 residues. Trimming cost V 10 bases and J 7 bases, with 16 bases left between them. In DNA form, the CDR3 reads TGTGCCATCCAGGGATTAGGGGATGAAGCTTTCTTT. Protein: CAIQGLGDEAFF.

V and J are TRBV6-2 or TRBV6-3 and TRBJ2-7, with 11 bases lining up with TRBD2. Losses at the gene ends were 6 bases for V and 5 bases for J; bases not matched to a gene: 9. Germline assignment: CDR1 MNHEY and CDR2 SVGEGT. This CDR3 is built from 15 residues. The CDR3 nucleotides are TGTGCCAGCAGGGAAACTAGCGGGAGATACCACGAGCAGTACTTC. Protein product: CASRETSGRYHEQYF.

This clonotype was counted ten times or more. The genes are TRBV2 and TRBJ2-3; TRBD2 matches 10 bases. J lost 3 bases, V lost 0 bases, and 9 bases had no gene match. The CDR3 contains 18 residues. Germline lookup yields CDR1 SNHLY and CDR2 FYNNEI. The CDR3 sequence: CASSEALLAGEETDTQYF. The CDR3 DNA follows: TGTGCCAGCAGTGAAGCGCTTCTAGCGGGAGAGGAAACAGATACGCAGTATTTT.

This clonotype has more than one count but fewer than ten. The chain is built from TRBV5-1 and TRBJ2-7, with D possibly matching TRBD1 (5 bases). Germline-derived CDR1 and CDR2 are SGHRS and YFSETQ. Trimming pared 4 bases from V and 5 bases from J, leaving 22 bases between. The CDR3 is made up of 16 amino acids. CDR3 DNA: TGCGCCAGCAGCAGGGGAAATGGGGCCATTCGGGACGAGCAGTACTTC. Translation: CASSRGNGAIRDEQYF.

In nucleotides, the CDR3 is TGTGCCAGCAGTGAAGTGGGTTTGGCGGGGAGCTCCTACAATGAGCAGTTCTTC. Translated: CASSEVGLAGSSYNEQFF. The V call is TRBV25-1, the J call TRBJ2-1; TRBD2 is a possible D gene (6 bases). Per the germline V gene, CDR1 is MGHDK and CDR2 is SYGVNS. The CDR3 is 18 residues long. The germline V and J ends were trimmed by 2 bases and 0 bases, with 17 bases remaining between them.

This clonotype was picked up a small number of times. The chain is built from TRBV9 and TRBJ2-3; 7 bases match TRBD2. CDR1 SGDLS and CDR2 YYNGEE come from the germline V gene. This CDR3 has 16 residues. The J segment lost 0 bases and the V segment lost 3 bases, leaving 7 bases of the junction unmatched. The CDR3 is CASSEIAGTSTDTQYF. CDR3 coding DNA: TGTGCCAGCAGCGAAATAGCGGGCACGAGCACAGATACGCAGTATTTT.

V usage is TRBV3-1 and J usage is TRBJ2-3, with D unclear. The CDR3 is made up of 14 amino acids. Trimming stripped 6 bases from V and 4 bases from J, with 14 bases between. The germline V gene encodes CDR1 LGHDT and CDR2 YNNKEL (reference sequence). The CDR3, as DNA: TGTGCCAGCAGATCAAACTGGAGCCCAGATACGCAGTATTTT. Protein sequence: CASRSNWSPDTQYF.

This sequence joins TRBV20-1 and TRBJ2-1, with 10 positions matching TRBD2. Per the germline V gene, CDR1 is DFQATT and CDR2 is SNEGSKA (reference sequence). After removal of 3 bases from V and 5 bases from J, the junction contained 7 bases not matched to a gene. The CDR3 spans 15 residues. The CDR3 spells CSASSASGSNNEQFF. CDR3 nucleotide sequence: TGCAGTGCTAGTTCGGCTAGCGGGAGCAACAATGAGCAGTTCTTC.

This clonotype was observed a handful of times. The gene calls are TRBV9 and TRBJ2-2; no clear D. The CDR3 has 13 residues. V shed 0 bases and J shed 5 bases, with 5 bases lying between them. The germline V gene has CDR1 SGDLS and CDR2 YYNGEE. This CDR3 is CASSVDRTGELFF. As DNA, the CDR3 is TGTGCCAGCAGCGTAGATCGGACCGGGGAGCTGTTTTTT.

This clonotype has a handful of counts. The chain has TRBV10-3 and TRBJ2-5; D gene unclear. The CDR3 runs to 12 residues. Deletions cut 6 bases from V and 1 base from J, with 6 bases between. Germline V gives CDR1 ENHRY, CDR2 SYGVKD. This CDR3 is CAISPTQETQYF. As DNA, the CDR3 is TGTGCCATCAGCCCGACCCAAGAGACCCAGTACTTC.

The chain couples TRBV4-2 to TRBJ2-3, with 12 nucleotides matching TRBD2. V dropped 7 bases and J dropped 2; count of bases not matched to a gene: 7. The CDR3 covers 16 residues. Germline CDR1 and CDR2: LGHNA and YNFKEQ. In DNA, the CDR3 is TGTGCCAGCACCACCAGACTAGCGGGAGTCACAGATACGCAGTATTTT. Its translation is CASTTRLAGVTDTQYF.

This clonotype was counted only a few times. This chain links TRBV27 with TRBJ2-3; D gene unclear. In germline, CDR1 is MNHEY, CDR2 SMNVEV (reference sequence). There are 14 residues in the CDR3. The germline V and J ends were trimmed by 9 bases and 6 bases, with 19 bases remaining between them. As DNA, the CDR3 is TGTGCCAGTACTTCGACGGCCTTTAGGGATACGCAGTATTTT. Its protein is CASTSTAFRDTQYF.

The table lists this clonotype with a few counts. CDR3 DNA: TGTGCCAGCAGTTTATTGGCTAGCGCGGGCACAGATACGCAGTATTTT. It specifies CASSLLASAGTDTQYF. The V gene is TRBV28, the J gene TRBJ2-3; a possible D gene is TRBD2 (6 bases). Germline V gene sequence: CDR1 MDHEN, CDR2 SYDVKM. Trimming removed 1 base at V and 1 base at J, with 12 bases between. The CDR3 has 16 residues.

This clonotype was picked up many times. This chain uses TRBV7-2 with TRBJ1-1; TRBD1 agrees at 10 bases. The V gene's germline CDR1 is SGHTA and CDR2 FQGNSA. With V trimmed by 0 bases and J by 11 bases, 3 bases remained unmatched. This CDR3 region has 13 residues. CDR3 amino acids: CASSLAGTGDAFF. CDR3 in DNA: TGTGCCAGCAGCTTAGCCGGGACAGGGGACGCTTTCTTT.